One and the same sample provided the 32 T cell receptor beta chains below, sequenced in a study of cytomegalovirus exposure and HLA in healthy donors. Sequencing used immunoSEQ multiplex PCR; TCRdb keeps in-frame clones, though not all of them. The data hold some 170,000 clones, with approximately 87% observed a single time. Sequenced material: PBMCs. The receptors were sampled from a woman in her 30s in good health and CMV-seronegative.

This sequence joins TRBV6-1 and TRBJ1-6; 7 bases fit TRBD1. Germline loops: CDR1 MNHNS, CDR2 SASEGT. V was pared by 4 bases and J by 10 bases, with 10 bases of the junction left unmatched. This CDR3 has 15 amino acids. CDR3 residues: CASSGEQGVNSPLHF. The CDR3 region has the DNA TGTGCCAGCAGTGGGGAGCAGGGGGTGAACTCACCCCTCCACTTT.

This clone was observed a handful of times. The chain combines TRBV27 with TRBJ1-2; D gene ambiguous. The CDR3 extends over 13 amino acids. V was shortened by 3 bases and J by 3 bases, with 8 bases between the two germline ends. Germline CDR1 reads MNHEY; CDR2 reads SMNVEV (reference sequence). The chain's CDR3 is CASSFGLDYGYTF. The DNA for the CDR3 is TGTGCCAGCAGTTTTGGGCTCGACTATGGCTACACCTTC.

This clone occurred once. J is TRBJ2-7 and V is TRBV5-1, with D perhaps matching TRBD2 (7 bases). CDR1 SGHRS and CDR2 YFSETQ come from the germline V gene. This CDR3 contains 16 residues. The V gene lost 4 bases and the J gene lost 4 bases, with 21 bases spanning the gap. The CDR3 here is CASSLIGRGTDYEQYF. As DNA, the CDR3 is TGCGCCAGCAGCCTCATAGGGAGGGGGACGGATTACGAGCAGTACTTC.

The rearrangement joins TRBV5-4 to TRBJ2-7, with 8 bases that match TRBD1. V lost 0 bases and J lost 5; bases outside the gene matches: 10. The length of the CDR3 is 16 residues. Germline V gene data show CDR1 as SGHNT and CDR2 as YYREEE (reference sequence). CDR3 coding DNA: TGTGCCAGCAGCTTGGACCTGACAGGGGTCATCGACGAGCAGTACTTC. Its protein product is CASSLDLTGVIDEQYF.

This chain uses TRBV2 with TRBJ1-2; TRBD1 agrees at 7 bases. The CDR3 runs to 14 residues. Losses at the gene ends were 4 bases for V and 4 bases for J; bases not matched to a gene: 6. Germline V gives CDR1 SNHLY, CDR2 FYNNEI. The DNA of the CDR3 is TGTGCCAGCAGTGGAGACAGGGCTATCTATGGCTACACCTTC. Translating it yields CASSGDRAIYGYTF.

CDR3 DNA: TGTGCCAGCAGTCCCAGGTCCCTGAACACTGAAGCTTTCTTT. Translation gives CASSPRSLNTEAFF. The V and J genes are TRBV4-2 and TRBJ1-1, with D uncertain. V lost 6 bases and J lost 0, with 11 bases in between. The V gene's germline CDR1 is LGHNA and CDR2 YNFKEQ. CDR3 length: 14 amino acids.

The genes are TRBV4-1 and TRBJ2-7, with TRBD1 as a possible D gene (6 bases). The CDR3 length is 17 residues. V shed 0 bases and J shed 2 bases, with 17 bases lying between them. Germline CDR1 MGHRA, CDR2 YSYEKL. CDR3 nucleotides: TGCGCCAGCAGCCAAGACCTCGGGACACCACTAGCCTACGAGCAGTACTTC. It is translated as CASSQDLGTPLAYEQYF.

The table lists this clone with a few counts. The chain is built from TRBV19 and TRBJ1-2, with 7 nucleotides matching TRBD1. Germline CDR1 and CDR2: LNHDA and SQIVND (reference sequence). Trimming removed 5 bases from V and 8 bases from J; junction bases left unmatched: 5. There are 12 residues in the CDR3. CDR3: CASSDRDSGYTF. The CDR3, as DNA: TGTGCCAGTAGTGACAGGGATTCCGGCTACACCTTC. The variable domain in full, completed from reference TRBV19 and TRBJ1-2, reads DGGITQSPKYLFRKEGQNVTLSCEQNLNHDAMYWYRQDPGQGLRLIYYSQIVNDFQKGDIAEGYSVSREKKESFPLTVTSAQKNPTAFYLCASSDRDSGYTFGSGTRLTVV.

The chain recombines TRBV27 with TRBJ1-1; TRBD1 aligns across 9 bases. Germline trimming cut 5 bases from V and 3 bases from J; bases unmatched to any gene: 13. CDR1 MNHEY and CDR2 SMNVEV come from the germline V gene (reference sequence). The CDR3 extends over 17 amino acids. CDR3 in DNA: TGTGCCAGCAGTCTCTCCAGGACAGGGGACGGGGACACTGAAGCTTTCTTT. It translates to CASSLSRTGDGDTEAFF.

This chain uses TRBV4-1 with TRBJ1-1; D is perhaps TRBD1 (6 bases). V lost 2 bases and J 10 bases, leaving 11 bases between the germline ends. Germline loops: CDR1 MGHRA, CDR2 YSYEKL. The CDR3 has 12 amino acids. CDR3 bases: TGCGCCAGCAGCCAAACAGGGATGAGAGCTTTCTTT. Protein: CASSQTGMRAFF.

The CDR3 DNA reads as TGTGCCAGCAGGACAGGTCTGTCAGATACGCAGTATTTT. It is translated as CASRTGLSDTQYF. The rearrangement uses TRBV27 and TRBJ2-3; TRBD1 is a possible D gene (6 bases). Trimming took 6 bases from V and 4 from J, leaving 11 bases between them. Looked up from germline, CDR1 is MNHEY and CDR2 is SMNVEV (reference sequence). The CDR3 length is 13 residues.

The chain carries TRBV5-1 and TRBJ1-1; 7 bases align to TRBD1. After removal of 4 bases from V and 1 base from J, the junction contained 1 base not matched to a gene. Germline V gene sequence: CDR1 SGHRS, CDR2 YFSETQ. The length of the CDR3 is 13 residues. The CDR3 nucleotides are TGCGCCAGCAGCGGGACAGAGAACACTGAAGCTTTCTTT. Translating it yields CASSGTENTEAFF. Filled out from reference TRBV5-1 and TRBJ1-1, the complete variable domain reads KAGVTQTPRYLIKTRGQQVTLSCSPISGHRSVSWYQQTPGQGLQFLFEYFSETQRNKGNFPGRFSGRQFSNSRSEMNVSTLELGDSALYLCASSGTENTEAFFGQGTRLTVV.

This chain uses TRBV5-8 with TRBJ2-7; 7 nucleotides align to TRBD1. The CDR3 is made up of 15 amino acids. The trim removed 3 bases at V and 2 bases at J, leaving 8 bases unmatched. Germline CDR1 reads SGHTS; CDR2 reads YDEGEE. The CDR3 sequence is CASSSRQGWPYEQYF. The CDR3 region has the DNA TGTGCCAGCAGCTCTCGACAGGGATGGCCCTACGAGCAGTACTTC.

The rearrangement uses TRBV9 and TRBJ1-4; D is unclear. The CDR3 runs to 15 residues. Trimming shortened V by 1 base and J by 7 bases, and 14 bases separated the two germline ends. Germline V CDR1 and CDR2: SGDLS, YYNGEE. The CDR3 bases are TGTGCCAGCAGCGTAAACGGGAGGGTTGGTGAAAAACTGTTTTTT. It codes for CASSVNGRVGEKLFF.

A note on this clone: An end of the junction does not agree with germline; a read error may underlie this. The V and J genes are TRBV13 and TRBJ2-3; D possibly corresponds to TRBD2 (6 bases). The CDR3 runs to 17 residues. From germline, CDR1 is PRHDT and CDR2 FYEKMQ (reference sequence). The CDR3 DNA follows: TGTGCCAGCAGCCTAGGTGGCGGGGTCGTATTTTCAGATACGCAGTATTTT. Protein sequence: CASSLGGGVVFSDTQYF.

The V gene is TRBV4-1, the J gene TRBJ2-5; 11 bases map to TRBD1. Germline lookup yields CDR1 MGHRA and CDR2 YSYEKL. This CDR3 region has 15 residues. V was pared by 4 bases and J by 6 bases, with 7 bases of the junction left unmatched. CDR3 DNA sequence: TGCGCCAGCAGCCCGGGACAGGGGGTCGATAAGACCCAGTACTTC. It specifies CASSPGQGVDKTQYF.

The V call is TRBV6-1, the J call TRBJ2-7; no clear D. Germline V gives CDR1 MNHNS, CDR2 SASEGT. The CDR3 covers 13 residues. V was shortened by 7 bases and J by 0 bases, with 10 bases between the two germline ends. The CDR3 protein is CASNLIGSYEQYF. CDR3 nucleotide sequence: TGTGCCAGCAATCTGATCGGCTCCTACGAGCAGTACTTC.

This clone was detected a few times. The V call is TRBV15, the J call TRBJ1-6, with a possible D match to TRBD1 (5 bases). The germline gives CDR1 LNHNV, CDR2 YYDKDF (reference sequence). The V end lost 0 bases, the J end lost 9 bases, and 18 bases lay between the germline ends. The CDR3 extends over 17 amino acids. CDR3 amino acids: CATSRDRAGSGSSPLHF. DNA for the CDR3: TGTGCCACCAGCAGAGATAGGGCAGGGTCGGGTTCTTCACCCCTCCACTTT. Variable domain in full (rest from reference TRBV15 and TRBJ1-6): DAMVIQNPRYQVTQFGKPVTLSCSQTLNHNVMYWYQQKSSQAPKLLFHYYDKDFNNEADTPDNFQSRRPNTSFCFLDIRSPGLGDTAMYLCATSRDRAGSGSSPLHFGNGTRLTVT.

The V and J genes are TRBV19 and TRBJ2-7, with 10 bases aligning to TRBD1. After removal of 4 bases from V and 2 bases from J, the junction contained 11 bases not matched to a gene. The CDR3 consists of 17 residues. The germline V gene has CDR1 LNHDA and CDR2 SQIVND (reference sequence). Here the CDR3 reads CASSTLLGTGVAYEQYF. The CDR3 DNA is TGTGCCAGTAGTACCCTCCTTGGGACAGGGGTGGCCTACGAGCAGTACTTC.

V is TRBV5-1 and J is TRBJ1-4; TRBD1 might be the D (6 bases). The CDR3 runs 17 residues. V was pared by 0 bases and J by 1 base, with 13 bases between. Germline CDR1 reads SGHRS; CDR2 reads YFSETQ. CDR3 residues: CASSLAGGAKTNEKLFF. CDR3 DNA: TGCGCCAGCAGCTTGGCGGGGGGCGCAAAAACTAATGAAAAACTGTTTTTT.

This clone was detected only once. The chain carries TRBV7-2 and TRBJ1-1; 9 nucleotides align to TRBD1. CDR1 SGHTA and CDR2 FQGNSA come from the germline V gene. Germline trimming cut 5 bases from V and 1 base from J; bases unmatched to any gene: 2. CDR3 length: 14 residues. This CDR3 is CASSPQGANTEAFF. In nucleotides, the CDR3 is TGTGCCAGCAGCCCACAGGGGGCGAACACTGAAGCTTTCTTT.

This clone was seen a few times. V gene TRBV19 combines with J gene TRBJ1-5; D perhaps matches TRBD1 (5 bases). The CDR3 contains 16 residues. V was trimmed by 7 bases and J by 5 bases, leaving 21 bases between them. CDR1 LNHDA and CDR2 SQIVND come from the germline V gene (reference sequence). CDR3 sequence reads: CASKAKGSGLHQPQHF. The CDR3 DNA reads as TGTGCCAGTAAGGCTAAAGGCTCAGGGTTGCATCAGCCCCAGCATTTT.

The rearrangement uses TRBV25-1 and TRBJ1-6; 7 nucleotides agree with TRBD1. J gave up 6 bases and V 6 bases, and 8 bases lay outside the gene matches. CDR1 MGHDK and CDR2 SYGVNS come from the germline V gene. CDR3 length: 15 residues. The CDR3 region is CASSLSGTVNSPLHF. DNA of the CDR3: TGTGCCAGCAGCTTGTCCGGGACAGTTAATTCACCCCTCCACTTT.

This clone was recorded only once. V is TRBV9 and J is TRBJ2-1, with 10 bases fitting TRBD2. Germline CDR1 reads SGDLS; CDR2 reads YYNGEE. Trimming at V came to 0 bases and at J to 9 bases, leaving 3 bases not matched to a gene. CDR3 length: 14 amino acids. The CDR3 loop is CASSVVSGGSEQFF. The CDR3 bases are TGTGCCAGCAGCGTAGTTAGCGGGGGGAGTGAGCAGTTCTTC.

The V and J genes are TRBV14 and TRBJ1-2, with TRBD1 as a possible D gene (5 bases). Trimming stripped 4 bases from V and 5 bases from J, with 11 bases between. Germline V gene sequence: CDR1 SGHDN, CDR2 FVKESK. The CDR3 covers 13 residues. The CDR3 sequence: CASSLQSGYGYTF. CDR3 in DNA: TGTGCCAGCAGCCTACAGTCAGGGTATGGCTACACCTTC.

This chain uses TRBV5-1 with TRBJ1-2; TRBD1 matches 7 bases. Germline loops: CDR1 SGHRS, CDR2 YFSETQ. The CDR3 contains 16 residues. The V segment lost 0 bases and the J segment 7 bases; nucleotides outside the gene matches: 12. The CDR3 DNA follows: TGCGCCAGCAGCTTGGCCGCGACAGGGCAAGGTGGTGGCTACACCTTC. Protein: CASSLAATGQGGGYTF. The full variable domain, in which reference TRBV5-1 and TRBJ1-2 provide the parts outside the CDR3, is KAGVTQTPRYLIKTRGQQVTLSCSPISGHRSVSWYQQTPGQGLQFLFEYFSETQRNKGNFPGRFSGRQFSNSRSEMNVSTLELGDSALYLCASSLAATGQGGGYTFGSGTRLTVV.

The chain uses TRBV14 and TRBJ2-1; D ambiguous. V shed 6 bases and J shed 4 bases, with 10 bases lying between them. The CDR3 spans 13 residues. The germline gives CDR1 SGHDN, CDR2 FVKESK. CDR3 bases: TGTGCCAGCAGTCTTGACTTTTACAATGAGCAGTTCTTC. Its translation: CASSLDFYNEQFF.

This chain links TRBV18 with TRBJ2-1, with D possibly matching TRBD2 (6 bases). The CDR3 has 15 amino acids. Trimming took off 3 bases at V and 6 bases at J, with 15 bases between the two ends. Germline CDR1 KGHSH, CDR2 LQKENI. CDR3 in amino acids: CASSPSITEGNEQFF. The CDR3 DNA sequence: TGTGCCAGCTCACCCTCAATCACGGAGGGCAATGAGCAGTTCTTC.

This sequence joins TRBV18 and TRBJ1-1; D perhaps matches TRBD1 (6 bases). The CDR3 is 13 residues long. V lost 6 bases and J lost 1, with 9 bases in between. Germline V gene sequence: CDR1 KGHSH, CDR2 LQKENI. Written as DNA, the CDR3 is TGTGCCAGCTCCGGACAGAAGAACACTGAAGCTTTCTTT. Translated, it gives CASSGQKNTEAFF.

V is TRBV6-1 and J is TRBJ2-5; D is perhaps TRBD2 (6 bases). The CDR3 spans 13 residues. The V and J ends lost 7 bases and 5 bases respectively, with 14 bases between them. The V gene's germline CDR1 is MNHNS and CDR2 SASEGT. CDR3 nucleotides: TGTGCCAGCAAGGGCGGGGCTGTGGAGACCCAGTACTTC. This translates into CASKGGAVETQYF.

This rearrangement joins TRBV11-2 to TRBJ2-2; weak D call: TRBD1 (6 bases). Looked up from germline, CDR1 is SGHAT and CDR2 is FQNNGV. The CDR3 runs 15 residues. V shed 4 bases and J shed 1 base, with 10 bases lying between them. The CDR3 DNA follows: TGTGCCAGCAGCTCTAGACAGGAGAACACCGGGGAGCTGTTTTTT. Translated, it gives CASSSRQENTGELFF.

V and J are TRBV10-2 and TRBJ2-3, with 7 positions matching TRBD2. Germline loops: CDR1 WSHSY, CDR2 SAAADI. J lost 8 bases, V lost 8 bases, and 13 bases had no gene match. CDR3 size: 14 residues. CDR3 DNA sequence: TGCGCCAGCCGGGAGGCTCACAGCCCAGCTACGCAGTATTTT. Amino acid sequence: CASREAHSPATQYF.